The rows below give T cell receptor beta chains drawn from one sample of a study of post-analysis software for immune sequencing data. TCRdb used MiXCR to reprocess the PCR reads, holding one entry per CDR3 protein. This sample has about 620,000 distinct CDR3 sequences, with 44% found just once. Sequencing was done on a sample of blood. These receptors were taken from a girl under 18 with multiple sclerosis. The CDR3 runs from the conserved cysteine through the conserved F or W. Each record gives: CDR3 length, V gene, clone size, D gene, J gene, CDR3 protein, CDR3 DNA. A D gene is named only where the DNA matches it firmly. The size entry is marked missing in some rows and otherwise reads once, few, many or a size class.

>17|TRBV4-1|few|TRBD2|TRBJ2-3
CASSQDVGLAGGDTQYF
TGCGCCAGCAGCCAAGACGTTGGACTAGCGGGGGGAGATACGCAGTATTTT
>13|TRBV5-1|NA|NA|TRBJ2-1
CASSFRDCDEQFF
TGCGCCAGCAGCTTTCGAGATTGCGATGAGCAGTTCTTC
>15|TRBV4-2|NA|NA|TRBJ1-2
CASSTVGQLNYGYTF
TGTGCCAGCAGCACCGTGGGGCAGCTTAACTATGGCTACACCTTC
>14|TRBV3-1|few|TRBD1|TRBJ1-2
CASSRGQGGYGYTF
TGTGCCAGCAGCCGGGGACAGGGAGGCTATGGCTACACCTTC
>15|TRBV24-1|NA|TRBD1|TRBJ2-5
CATSDPGTEKETQYF
TGTGCCACCAGTGATCCCGGGACAGAGAAAGAGACCCAGTACTTC
>15|TRBV7-8|NA|TRBD2|TRBJ2-1
CASSLSLAGVNEQFF
TGTGCCAGCAGCTTAAGTCTAGCGGGAGTAAATGAGCAGTTCTTC
>12|TRBV29-1|few|TRBD2|TRBJ2-3
CSVEPLADTQYF
TGCAGCGTTGAACCACTAGCGGATACGCAGTATTTT
>16|TRBV21-1|NA|NA|TRBJ2-1
CASSKIRGGSWNEQFF
TGTGCCAGCAGCAAAATACGGGGCGGGAGTTGGAATGAGCAGTTCTTC
>14|TRBV7-2|NA|TRBD2|TRBJ2-3
CASSRTSAANTQYF
TGTGCCAGCAGTCGAACTAGCGCCGCGAATACGCAGTATTTT
>11|TRBV20-1|NA|TRBD1|TRBJ2-5
CSSTGGETQYF
TGCAGTTCTACAGGGGGAGAGACCCAGTACTTC
>12|TRBV27|NA|TRBD2|TRBJ2-3
CASSGVAGRQYF
TGTGCCAGCAGTGGGGTAGCGGGGCGGCAGTATTTT
>12|TRBV10-2|few|NA|TRBJ2-1
CASSVGQDEQFF
TGCGCCAGCAGTGTCGGCCAGGATGAGCAGTTCTTC
>13|TRBV24-1|few|NA|TRBJ2-1
CATRGSGDNEQFF
TGTGCCACCAGAGGATCCGGGGACAATGAGCAGTTCTTC
>15|TRBV12-3/TRBV12-4|NA|TRBD1|TRBJ1-2
CVSSVGQGASDGYTF
TGTGTCAGCAGTGTCGGACAGGGGGCGAGCGATGGCTACACCTTC
>12|TRBV7-2|NA|NA|TRBJ2-7
CASSYRGDEQYF
TGTGCCAGCAGCTACCGGGGAGACGAGCAGTACTTC